The 4 T cell receptor beta chains below come from one sample, sequenced in a study of blood T cell repertoires in COVID-19. Measured with immunoSEQ multiplex PCR; TCRdb has only the in-frame clones, and not every one. The repertoire holds about 340,000 clones, with 75% to 90% as singletons. The sequenced material came from peripheral blood. The receptors were sampled from a woman in her sixties with COVID-19, enrolled during active disease.

This chain uses TRBV5-8 with TRBJ2-7; D may be TRBD1 (6 bases). Per germline, CDR1 SGHTS and CDR2 YDEGEE. Trimming cost V 0 bases and J 4 bases, with 11 bases left between them. This CDR3 is built from 14 residues. CDR3 coding DNA: TGTGCCAGCAGCTTGGGACGGGACACATACGAGCAGTACTTC. This encodes CASSLGRDTYEQYF. Based on the CDR3 plus reference TRBV5-8 and TRBJ2-7, the full variable domain is EAGVTQSPTHLIKTRGQQATLRCSPISGHTSVYWYQQALGLGLQFLLWYDEGEERNRGNFPPRFSGRQFPNYSSELNVNALELEDSALYLCASSLGRDTYEQYFGPGTRLTVT.

The gene calls are TRBV11-3 and TRBJ2-7, with a tentative D call TRBD2 (5 bases). The germline CDR1 and CDR2 sequences are SGHNT and YENEEA. Trimming shortened V by 6 bases and J by 6 bases, and 15 bases separated the two germline ends. CDR3 size: 13 residues. The CDR3 here is CASRPTGWGEQYF. The CDR3 DNA is TGTGCCAGCAGGCCGACGGGGTGGGGCGAGCAGTACTTC.

This clone was counted a single time. This chain joins TRBV7-9 and TRBJ2-7; D perhaps matches TRBD1 (5 bases). There are 14 residues in the CDR3. Germline V gene data show CDR1 as SEHNR and CDR2 as FQNEAQ (reference sequence). Trimming left V 2 bases short and J 0 bases short, with 8 bases between. CDR3: CASSLQGISYEQYF. The CDR3 DNA sequence: TGTGCCAGCAGCTTACAGGGCATCTCCTACGAGCAGTACTTC.

The genes are TRBV10-3 and TRBJ2-3; TRBD2 might be the D (6 bases). The CDR3 has 15 residues. The V gene's germline CDR1 is ENHRY and CDR2 SYGVKD. V was shortened by 6 bases and J by 2 bases, with 15 bases between the two germline ends. The DNA for the CDR3 is TGTGCCATCAGGGGACTTTCTCTTTCCACAGATACGCAGTATTTT. It encodes CAIRGLSLSTDTQYF.